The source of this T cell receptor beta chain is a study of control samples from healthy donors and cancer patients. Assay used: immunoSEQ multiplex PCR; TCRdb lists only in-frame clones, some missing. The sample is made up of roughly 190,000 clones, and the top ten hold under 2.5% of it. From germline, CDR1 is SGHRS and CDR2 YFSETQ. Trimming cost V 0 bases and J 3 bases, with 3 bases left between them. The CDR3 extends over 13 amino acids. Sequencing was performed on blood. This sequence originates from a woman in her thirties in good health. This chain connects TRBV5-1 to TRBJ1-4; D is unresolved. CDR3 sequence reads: CASSLDPNEKLFF. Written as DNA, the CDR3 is TGCGCCAGCAGCTTGGACCCTAATGAAAAACTGTTTTTT.